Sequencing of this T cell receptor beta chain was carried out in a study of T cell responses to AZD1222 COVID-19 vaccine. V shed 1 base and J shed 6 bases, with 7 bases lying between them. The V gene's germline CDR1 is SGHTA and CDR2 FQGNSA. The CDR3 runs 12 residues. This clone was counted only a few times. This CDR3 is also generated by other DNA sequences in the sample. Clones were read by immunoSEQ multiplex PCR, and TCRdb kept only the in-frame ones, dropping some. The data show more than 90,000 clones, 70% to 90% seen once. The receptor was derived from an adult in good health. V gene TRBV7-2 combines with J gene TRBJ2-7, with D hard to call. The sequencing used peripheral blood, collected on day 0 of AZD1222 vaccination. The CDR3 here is CASSLGVGEQYF. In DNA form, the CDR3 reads TGTGCCAGCAGCTTAGGGGTCGGCGAGCAGTACTTC.